This TCR beta chain appears in the sequencing data of a study of regulatory T cells in long-lasting Graves disease (dated by TCRdb to the early 2020s). Concerning the study at large: Persistent Graves' disease was defined as antithyroid drug treatment for over 5 years with persistently positive TSH receptor autoantibodies. Patients with persistent Graves' disease were compared with patients with newly diagnosed Graves' disease using TCR sequencing and RNA sequencing of peripheral blood. The study took place in China and was registered as a clinical trial. TCR sequencing covered roughly 13 persistent and 20 or so newly diagnosed Graves' disease patients, approximately 33 samples in total. In the clinical cohort, patients with persistent Graves' disease had used antithyroid drugs for an average of around 9.3 years. Results the study describes overall, beyond this receptor: The small sample size was acknowledged by the authors as a limitation that may reduce accuracy. Persistent Graves' disease patients showed lower TCR Shannon entropy and fewer highly expanded clones than newly diagnosed patients, suggesting clonal expansion. TRBV28, TRBJ1-2 and TRBJ2-5 were preferentially used in persistent disease, while TRBV20-1 and TRBJ2-1 were favored in newly diagnosed disease. Because the primary lesion, thyroid tissue, could not be accessed, the study looked at peripheral blood alone. Patients with persistent disease shared more public clonotypes (under 3,000) than newly diagnosed patients did (more than 900). Sequencing and analysis were limited to the TCR beta chain.

This clonotype was found many times. Its antigen is currently not known. It has no much larger one-base neighbor in the sample; base qualities were not kept. The intended sense of this specimen's time point label: persistent/refractory GD, antithyroid drugs over 5 years with positive TRAb. RNA was extracted from PBMCs in TRIzol for both TCR sequencing and RNA sequencing. The diagnosis of Graves' disease followed American Thyroid Association guidelines. Patients were recruited from an endocrinology department in Xi'an, China. From each patient, around 9 milliliters of peripheral blood was collected into an EDTA anticoagulant tube. PBMCs were isolated by Ficoll Paque Plus density gradient separation without further T cell sorting. An Agilent 2100 Bioanalyzer and agarose gel were used to check RNA quality, and a NanoDrop 2000 was used to measure RNA concentration. The CDR3 has 15 amino acids, counting the end cysteine and phenylalanine. The only DNA kept is the CDR3, 45 bases in frame from the first base. The germline V gene (reference sequence) gives CDR1 as MNHEY and CDR2 as SMNVEV. The germline ends are 15 bases apart after V is trimmed by 5 bases and J by 1 base.

Library generation was performed with multiplex PCR. For sequencing, an Illumina HiSeq 4000 was employed. To build TCR beta libraries, CDR3 regions were amplified by Arm-PCR using iRepertoire HTBI primers. PCR products were gel purified before sequencing. Per the original workflow: Gene usage analysis of CDR3 amino acid clonotypes relied on the roughly 67 TRBV and 12 to 15 TRBJ segments identified across samples. Filtered high-quality paired reads were merged into contigs using COPE and FqMerger. BLAST was used to align contigs to IMGT TRBV, TRBD and TRBJ reference genes, with CDR3 defined following IMGT. Any clonotype with a frequency above 0.1% was counted as a highly expanded clone. Shannon entropy was used to measure repertoire diversity, and the Gini coefficient was used to measure V-J evenness. Public clonotypes were defined as clonotypes shared by more than one individual. TCRdb took the public reads, trimmed them with fastp at Q25, ran MiXCR for clone calling and kept in-frame beta chains. Each CDR3 protein gets just one entry, which takes the most common genes and DNA from the rows behind it. These V and J calls are TCRdb output, not the study's own analysis. The sample table contains hundreds of thousands of distinct CDR3 sequences; only one count was recorded for less than 25% of them. The biggest ten clones account for 7% to 10% of the sample.

The sequence came from a female donor with Graves disease. The sequencing here drew on peripheral blood mononuclear cells (PBMCs), taken when the disease was refractory, from a patient treated with antithyroid drugs. The chain uses TRBV27 and TRBJ2-7; no D segment can be confidently identified. At the DNA level, the sequence is TGTGCCAGCAGTACCCCGGAGCGCCAATCCTACGAGCAGTACTTC. It translates to CASSTPERQSYEQYF.